This T cell receptor (beta chain) was found in a study of CD8 T cells in Susac syndrome. The study used treatment-naive patients who had stable or active relapsing-remitting disease as multiple sclerosis controls. Negative isolation was applied to CD8+ and CD4+ T cells, and FACS enrichment was applied to TEMRA cells. V dropped 0 bases and J dropped 0; count of bases not matched to a gene: 4. Germline lookup yields CDR1 DFQATT and CDR2 SNEGSKA (reference sequence). The CDR3 runs 16 residues. Reverse transcription used about 0.45 to 1 ug RNA and random hexamers. The method of amplification for TCR beta CDR3 was immunoSEQ multiplex PCR, covering 54 Vbeta and 13 Jbeta. Each CDR3 protein gets one entry after TCRdb re-called the immunoSEQ multiplex PCR reads with MiXCR. The table records a few hundred thousand distinct CDR3 sequences, 95% of them present only once.

Sequenced material: CD4+ T cells from PBMCs. This receptor was identified in a human donor with multiple sclerosis. The chain combines TRBV20-1 with TRBJ2-5, with 10 nucleotides matching TRBD1. The CDR3 loop reads CSARDADRGYQETQYF. The CDR3 region has the DNA TGCAGTGCTAGAGATGCGGACAGGGGGTACCAAGAGACCCAGTACTTC.